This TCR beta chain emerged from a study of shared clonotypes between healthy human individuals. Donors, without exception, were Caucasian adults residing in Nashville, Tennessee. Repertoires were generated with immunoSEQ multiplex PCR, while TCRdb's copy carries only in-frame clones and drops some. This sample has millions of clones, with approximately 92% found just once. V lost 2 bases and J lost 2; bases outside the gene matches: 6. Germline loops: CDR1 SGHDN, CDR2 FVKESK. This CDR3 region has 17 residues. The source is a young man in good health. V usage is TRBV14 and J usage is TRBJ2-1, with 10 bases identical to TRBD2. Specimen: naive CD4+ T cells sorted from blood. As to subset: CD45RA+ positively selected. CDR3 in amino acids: CASSQSRLAGTYNEQFF. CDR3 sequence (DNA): TGTGCCAGCAGCCAATCTCGACTAGCGGGTACCTACAATGAGCAGTTCTTC.